The 17 T cell receptor beta chains below come from one sample, sequenced in a study of technical replicates of blood from several donors (dated by TCRdb to 2016 to 2017). The library was produced with the immunoSEQ multiplex PCR assay. TCRdb took over this immuneACCESS table, retaining in-frame rearrangements with V and J assigned. Such tables are incomplete; in checked studies, under half of the missing clones stem from an unresolved V gene, and the remainder is unexplained. This sample holds 95,000 to 100,000 clones; approximately 96% were observed only once. The ten top clones hold over 0.2% of the sample. The sequenced material came from T cells isolated from PBMCs. The receptors derive from a human donor in good health.

The chain carries TRBV5-1 and TRBJ2-1; TRBD2 aligns across 8 bases. With V trimmed by 4 bases and J by 9 bases, 6 bases remained unmatched. This CDR3 spans 13 amino acids. The germline CDR1 and CDR2 sequences are SGHRS and YFSETQ. CDR3 coding DNA: TGCGCCAGCAGCCCCATGACTAGCGTTGAGCAGTTCTTC. Its translation: CASSPMTSVEQFF.

This chain connects TRBV5-5 to TRBJ1-5; D is unclear. V lost 5 bases, J lost 0 bases, and 12 bases lay in between. The CDR3 spans 15 residues. From germline, CDR1 is SGHKS and CDR2 YYEKEE (reference sequence). For the CDR3, the DNA is TGTGCCAGCAGTTTCCAGGCTTATAGCAATCAGCCCCAGCATTTT. Amino acids: CASSFQAYSNQPQHF.

This clone was observed a single time. The CDR3 nucleotides read TGCGCCAGCAGCCCCGAGAACTCTGGAAACACCATATATTTT. It specifies CASSPENSGNTIYF. This rearrangement joins TRBV5-1 to TRBJ1-3; D unresolved. Germline V CDR1 and CDR2: SGHRS, YFSETQ. The CDR3 is made up of 14 amino acids. V was shortened by 4 bases and J by 0 bases, with 8 bases between the two germline ends. Variable domain in full (rest from reference TRBV5-1 and TRBJ1-3): KAGVTQTPRYLIKTRGQQVTLSCSPISGHRSVSWYQQTPGQGLQFLFEYFSETQRNKGNFPGRFSGRQFSNSRSEMNVSTLELGDSALYLCASSPENSGNTIYFGEGSWLTVV.

V gene TRBV28 combines with J gene TRBJ1-4; D uncertain. The V end was cut by 2 bases, the J end by 3 bases, with 10 bases between. The germline CDR1 and CDR2 sequences are MDHEN and SYDVKM. This CDR3 spans 15 amino acids. This CDR3 reads CASSLRRAANEKLFF. For the CDR3, the DNA is TGTGCCAGCAGTTTAAGGAGGGCTGCTAATGAAAAACTGTTTTTT.

V usage is TRBV30 and J usage is TRBJ2-2, with TRBD1 identical over 7 bases. Germline V gene data show CDR1 as GTSNPN and CDR2 as SVGIG (reference sequence). The CDR3 consists of 12 residues. V was pared by 8 bases and J by 7 bases, with 7 bases of the junction left unmatched. CDR3 in DNA: TGTGCCGCCGAGACAGGGATCGGGGAGCTGTTTTTT. It translates to CAAETGIGELFF.

The J gene is TRBJ2-3, the V gene TRBV18, with 7 bases that match TRBD1. This CDR3 is 15 amino acids long. The germline V gene encodes CDR1 KGHSH and CDR2 LQKENI. The junction had 5 bases not matched to a gene; V was cut back by 5 bases and J by 0 bases. CDR3 nucleotide sequence: TGTGCCAGCTCATTACCGGGACAGAGCACAGATACGCAGTATTTT. Translating it yields CASSLPGQSTDTQYF.

The CDR3 DNA reads as TGCGCCAGCAGCCGAGCTGGGGGGGGCCCCAATGAAAAACTGTTTTTT. It codes for CASSRAGGGPNEKLFF. This sequence joins TRBV4-1 and TRBJ1-4; maybe TRBD1 (6 bases). The CDR3 sequence is 16 residues long. Trimming cost V 4 bases and J 5 bases, with 17 bases left between them. The germline V gene has CDR1 MGHRA and CDR2 YSYEKL.

The J gene is TRBJ1-1, the V gene TRBV2, with D maybe TRBD1 (5 bases). Germline V gives CDR1 SNHLY, CDR2 FYNNEI. The V and J ends lost 8 bases and 0 bases respectively, with 19 bases between them. This CDR3 is 16 amino acids long. The CDR3 loop is CASGISPGRLNTEAFF. The CDR3 bases are TGTGCCAGCGGGATTTCGCCAGGGAGGCTGAACACTGAAGCTTTCTTT.

This clone was detected only once. V usage is TRBV27 and J usage is TRBJ2-2; 10 bases align to TRBD2. Unmatched junction bases numbered 19, after V lost 4 bases and J lost 5 bases. The CDR3 spans 20 residues. Germline V lookup: CDR1 MNHEY, CDR2 SMNVEV (reference sequence). The chain's CDR3 is CASSSKGRFTTSGSTGELFF. As DNA, the CDR3 is TGTGCCAGCAGTTCAAAGGGGAGGTTCACGACTAGCGGGTCTACCGGGGAGCTGTTTTTT.

V is TRBV2 and J is TRBJ2-7; D is ambiguous. The CDR3 is 15 residues long. Germline lookup yields CDR1 SNHLY and CDR2 FYNNEI. The germline V and J ends were trimmed by 2 bases and 5 bases, with 16 bases remaining between them. CDR3 amino acids: CASSESVSRLNEQYF. The CDR3 bases are TGTGCCAGCAGTGAATCGGTCTCCCGCTTAAACGAGCAGTACTTC.

V gene TRBV28 combines with J gene TRBJ2-7; D might be TRBD2 (5 bases). The CDR3 is 15 amino acids. V gave up 3 bases and J gave up 1 base, with 13 bases separating them. The V gene's germline CDR1 is MDHEN and CDR2 SYDVKM. CDR3: CASSLNPGNSYEQYF. The CDR3 DNA sequence: TGTGCCAGCAGTTTGAATCCCGGGAATTCCTACGAGCAGTACTTC. The full variable domain, with the rest looked up from reference TRBV28 and TRBJ2-7, is DVKVTQSSRYLVKRTGEKVFLECVQDMDHENMFWYRQDPGLGLRLIYFSYDVKMKEKGDIPEGYSVSREKKERFSLILESASTNQTSMYLCASSLNPGNSYEQYFGPGTRLTVT.

Only one count was recorded for this clone. Written as DNA, the CDR3 is TGTGCCATCAGTGCCGGGACTGTGGGCTCCTACGAGCAGTACTTC. Translating gives CAISAGTVGSYEQYF. This rearrangement joins TRBV10-3 to TRBJ2-7; D perhaps matches TRBD2 (6 bases). Germline lookup yields CDR1 ENHRY and CDR2 SYGVKD. V shed 4 bases and J shed 0 bases, with 13 bases lying between them. The CDR3 runs 15 residues.

V usage is TRBV5-1 and J usage is TRBJ2-7; TRBD2 matches 7 bases. CDR3 length equals 14 residues. The germline V gene has CDR1 SGHRS and CDR2 YFSETQ. V shed 6 bases and J 1 base; nucleotides not matched to a gene: 7. The CDR3 sequence is CASNRWGGSYEQYF. CDR3 coding DNA: TGCGCCAGCAATCGGTGGGGGGGATCCTACGAGCAGTACTTC.

The gene calls are TRBV29-1 and TRBJ1-2, with D perhaps TRBD1 (5 bases). Germline V gives CDR1 SQVTM, CDR2 ANQGSEA. V lost 7 bases, J lost 2 bases, and 17 bases lay in between. This CDR3 spans 14 amino acids. DNA for the CDR3: TGCAGCGGTATCTCCTTGGGGCTGAACTATGGCTACACCTTC. Its protein is CSGISLGLNYGYTF.

This sequence joins TRBV6-5 and TRBJ1-1; maybe TRBD1 (6 bases). Trimming stripped 7 bases from V and 1 base from J, with 16 bases between. From germline, CDR1 is MNHEY and CDR2 SVGAGI. This CDR3 is built from 15 residues. CDR3: CASKGVGAGNTEAFF. In DNA, the CDR3 is TGTGCCAGCAAGGGGGTAGGGGCAGGGAACACTGAAGCTTTCTTT.

This clone has only a few counts. The chain couples TRBV2 to TRBJ1-4, with 10 bases fitting TRBD1. Germline assignment: CDR1 SNHLY and CDR2 FYNNEI. Germline trimming cut 7 bases from V and 5 bases from J; bases unmatched to any gene: 4. The CDR3 contains 14 residues. The DNA for the CDR3 is TGTGCCAGCACTCCGGGACAGGGGAATGAAAAACTGTTTTTT. Protein product: CASTPGQGNEKLFF.

This CDR3 is CASSSGALAHNSPLHF. The CDR3 bases are TGTGCCAGCAGTTCAGGGGCCCTGGCCCATAATTCACCCCTCCACTTT. The chain uses TRBV6-6 and TRBJ1-6; the D gene is possibly TRBD1 (6 bases). The CDR3 sequence is 16 residues long. The V gene lost 4 bases and the J gene lost 5 bases, with 15 bases spanning the gap. The germline V gene has CDR1 MNHNY and CDR2 SVGAGI (reference sequence).